Presented here are 11 T cell receptor beta chains from one specimen sequenced in a study of cytomegalovirus exposure and HLA in healthy donors (dated by TCRdb to about 2017). Receptor amplification or capture employed the immunoSEQ multiplex PCR assay. A mixture of 60 forward primers for TCR Vbeta segments and 13 reverse primers for TCR Jbeta segments was used in the multiplex PCR. Drawn from immuneACCESS, this table holds only the in-frame rearrangements with V and J called that TCRdb kept. Clones are partly lost; checked studies trace under half to an unresolved V gene and leave the rest unexplained. For this sample there are approximately 70,000 clones; approximately 74% appear just once. The ten top clones hold 20% to 25% of the sample. The specimen sequenced was PBMCs. The source of these receptors is a woman in her thirties in good health and CMV-seropositive.

The chain is built from TRBV14 and TRBJ2-7; 8 nucleotides match TRBD1. V lost 4 bases and J lost 2; bases outside the gene matches: 4. The CDR3 length is 14 residues. Germline-derived CDR1 and CDR2 are SGHDN and FVKESK. CDR3 loop: CASSPRQGPYEQYF. The DNA of the CDR3 is TGTGCCAGCAGCCCGCGACAGGGGCCCTACGAGCAGTACTTC.

This clone occurred a few times. This chain links TRBV2 with TRBJ1-2; D not certain. The V gene lost 5 bases and the J gene lost 7 bases, with 17 bases spanning the gap. CDR1 and CDR2 from the germline V gene are SNHLY and FYNNEI. The CDR3 has 14 amino acids. The CDR3 DNA reads TGTGCCAGCAGTCCCAACAGCCTGTCCGGTGGCTACACCTTC. It codes for CASSPNSLSGGYTF.

This clone occurred a few times. The rearrangement uses TRBV7-9 and TRBJ2-5, with 7 bases fitting TRBD1. Trimming removed 5 bases from V and 7 bases from J; junction bases left unmatched: 4. The CDR3 totals 12 residues. Germline values: CDR1 SEHNR, CDR2 FQNEAQ (reference sequence). In DNA form, the CDR3 reads TGTGCCAGCAGCCTGACAGGGAGGACCCAGTACTTC. Residues: CASSLTGRTQYF. Drawing the rest from reference TRBV7-9 and TRBJ2-5, the complete variable domain is DTGVSQNPRHKITKRGQNVTFRCDPISEHNRLYWYRQTLGQGPEFLTYFQNEAQLEKSRLLSDRFSAERPKGSFSTLEIQRTEQGDSAMYLCASSLTGRTQYFGPGTRLLVL.

This chain joins TRBV15 and TRBJ1-2; 10 bases map to TRBD1. The ends lost 3 bases at V and 2 bases at J; junction bases unmatched: 6. CDR1 LNHNV and CDR2 YYDKDF come from the germline V gene (reference sequence). The length of the CDR3 is 16 residues. In nucleotides, the CDR3 is TGTGCCACCAGCAGGGATCGGGACAGGGGAAACTATGGCTACACCTTC. It translates to CATSRDRDRGNYGYTF. Full variable domain (outside the CDR3, taken from reference TRBV15 and TRBJ1-2): DAMVIQNPRYQVTQFGKPVTLSCSQTLNHNVMYWYQQKSSQAPKLLFHYYDKDFNNEADTPDNFQSRRPNTSFCFLDIRSPGLGDTAMYLCATSRDRDRGNYGYTFGSGTRLTVV.

The chain carries TRBV29-1 and TRBJ1-2; D is undetermined. Germline V gives CDR1 SQVTM, CDR2 ANQGSEA. This CDR3 spans 13 amino acids. V lost 6 bases, J lost 3 bases, and 14 bases lay in between. The CDR3, as DNA: TGCAGCGTGAGTGATAAGAGCGACTATGGCTACACCTTC. This sequence encodes CSVSDKSDYGYTF.

The CDR3 DNA is TGTGCCAGCAGCTCTCCCGGGACTAGCGCAGATCCTGGGGCCAACGTCCTGACTTTC. Translation gives CASSSPGTSADPGANVLTF. This chain uses TRBV7-9 with TRBJ2-6; TRBD2 matches 10 bases. CDR3 length equals 19 residues. The germline V gene encodes CDR1 SEHNR and CDR2 FQNEAQ (reference sequence). The ends lost 4 bases at V and 2 bases at J; junction bases unmatched: 11.

The V call is TRBV18, the J call TRBJ2-5; D is ambiguous. Germline V gene sequence: CDR1 KGHSH, CDR2 LQKENI. The V gene lost 2 bases and the J gene lost 4 bases, with 8 bases spanning the gap. The length of the CDR3 is 13 residues. In DNA, the CDR3 is TGTGCCAGCTCACCAGGAGTAGGAGAGACCCAGTACTTC. Protein: CASSPGVGETQYF.

V gene TRBV7-8 combines with J gene TRBJ2-3; D is ambiguous. The CDR3 contains 15 residues. V lost 5 bases and J lost 5, with 17 bases in between. Germline loops: CDR1 SGHVS, CDR2 FQNEAQ. Here the CDR3 DNA reads TGTGCCAGCAGCCCCTATGTTCGAGCCCAAGATACGCAGTATTTT. Amino acids: CASSPYVRAQDTQYF.

This sequence joins TRBV30 and TRBJ1-5; TRBD1 matches at 8 bases. The CDR3 runs 17 residues. V lost 2 bases to trimming and J lost 1 base; unmatched junction nucleotides: 10. The germline CDR1 and CDR2 sequences are GTSNPN and SVGIG (reference sequence). The CDR3 DNA reads TGTGCCTGGAGTCCCCGGACAGGGTCAAGGAGCAATCAGCCCCAGCATTTT. Amino acids: CAWSPRTGSRSNQPQHF.

This rearrangement joins TRBV27 to TRBJ2-1; 7 nucleotides match TRBD2. CDR3 length equals 14 residues. CDR1 and CDR2 (germline): MNHEY, SMNVEV (reference sequence). Trimming cost V 6 bases and J 4 bases; bases outside gene matches: 6. The CDR3 sequence: CASRRTRDYNEQFF. CDR3 sequence (DNA): TGTGCCAGCAGACGGACTAGAGATTACAATGAGCAGTTCTTC.

The gene calls are TRBV2 and TRBJ1-5; D not resolved. Looked up from germline, CDR1 is SNHLY and CDR2 is FYNNEI. The CDR3 contains 15 residues. The V end was cut by 0 bases, the J end by 7 bases, with 13 bases between. CDR3 bases: TGTGCCAGCAGTGAAGCGTTGCGAGGAAAACAGCCCCAGCATTTT. Translated: CASSEALRGKQPQHF.